This T cell receptor (beta chain) was recorded in a study of T-cell memory formation after mild COVID-19. Whole-study findings and limits: There was a balanced CD4/CD8 profile in clones contracting day 15 to 85, and later expanders leaned CD4+. Prior to infection, memory already included some responding clones, suggesting cross-reactive memory joined. Contracting CD4+ clones lay largely in CM and EM, with CD8+ ones residing in EMRA.

A note on this clonotype: Its antigen is currently unknown.

TCRdb re-called the 5' RACE reads with MiXCR, one entry per CDR3 protein. The table lists under 600,000 distinct CDR3 sequences, roughly 20% of them singletons. This CDR3 is 12 amino acids long. In germline, CDR1 is DFQATT, CDR2 SNEGSKA (reference sequence). The V end was cut by 3 bases, the J end by 3 bases, with 8 bases between. This chain joins TRBV20-1 and TRBJ1-1; D might be TRBD1 (5 bases). Sequenced: PBMCs or a T cell subset sorted from them (not recorded which). The TCR was taken from an adult woman who had mild COVID-19 (a few samples of this study predate the infection). Cell type and time point are not known. The CDR3 nucleotides are TGCAGTGCTAGTTCAGGGCACACTGAAGCTTTCTTT. It yields the protein CSASSGHTEAFF.